These T cell receptor beta chains were read from a single sample in a study of cytomegalovirus exposure and HLA in healthy donors. Clones were read by immunoSEQ multiplex PCR, and TCRdb kept only the in-frame ones, dropping some. The sample yields about 160,000 clones, about 60% seen once. Sequencing used PBMCs. These TCRs come from a woman aged 55-69 years in good health and CMV-seropositive. CDR3s include the opening cysteine and the closing phenylalanine or tryptophan. D genes are given only for firm matches. Not every row has a clone size; where given, it reads once, few, many or a size class.

size	D	V	J	CDR3	DNA
.	.	TRBV29-1	TRBJ1-4	CSVVYSAGSNEKLFF	TGCAGCGTTGTATACTCCGCCGGTTCTAATGAAAAACTGTTTTTT
few	.	TRBV7-9	TRBJ2-5	CASSVRSGPTARRTQYF	TGTGCCAGCAGCGTAAGATCAGGGCCCACCGCCAGGAGGACCCAGTACTTC
.	TRBD2	TRBV28	TRBJ2-1	CASTSGANEQFF	TGTGCCAGCACTAGCGGGGCCAATGAGCAGTTCTTC
.	.	TRBV11-1	TRBJ2-3	CASSVRFGIRATQYF	TGTGCCAGCAGCGTACGGTTCGGGATACGAGCTACGCAGTATTTT
.	.	TRBV5-6	TRBJ1-2	CASSFSGYYGYTF	TGTGCCAGCAGCTTCAGTGGCTACTATGGCTACACCTTC
.	TRBD1	TRBV6-5	TRBJ1-4	CASGDRGYEKLFF	TGTGCCAGCGGGGACAGGGGGTATGAAAAACTGTTTTTT
.	TRBD1	TRBV6-4	TRBJ1-1	CASSDSGQGLNTEAFF	TGTGCCAGCAGTGACTCGGGACAGGGGTTGAACACTGAAGCTTTCTTT
.	TRBD2	TRBV27	TRBJ2-7	CASNAGAGTTYEQYF	TGTGCCAGCAATGCCGGTGCAGGGACTACCTACGAGCAGTACTTC
.	TRBD2	TRBV9	TRBJ2-1	CASSVEGTSGYNEQFF	TGTGCCAGCAGCGTAGAAGGGACTAGCGGCTACAATGAGCAGTTCTTC
.	.	TRBV5-1	TRBJ2-1	CASAGSWDPYNEQFF	TGCGCCAGCGCGGGATCGTGGGACCCCTACAATGAGCAGTTCTTC
few	.	TRBV28	TRBJ2-7	CASSLTMTVSYEQYF	TGTGCCAGCAGTTTAACCATGACAGTTTCCTACGAGCAGTACTTC
.	.	TRBV9	TRBJ1-3	CASSTRTDSGNTIYF	TGTGCCAGCAGCACGCGGACAGATTCTGGAAACACCATATATTTT
.	TRBD1	TRBV5-4	TRBJ2-7	CASSPRTGQGEQYF	TGTGCCAGCAGCCCTAGGACAGGTCAGGGCGAGCAGTACTTC
few	.	TRBV6-5	TRBJ2-1	CASSSAQRTNEQFF	TGTGCCAGCAGCTCCGCCCAAAGAACAAATGAGCAGTTCTTC
.	TRBD1	TRBV6-1	TRBJ1-2	CASRETGENYGYTF	TGTGCCAGCAGAGAGACAGGGGAAAACTATGGCTACACCTTC
.	.	TRBV10-2	TRBJ2-7	CASSESLAPRGEQYF	TGCGCCAGCAGTGAGTCTCTAGCGCCACGTGGGGAGCAGTACTTC
.	.	TRBV7-2	TRBJ2-1	CASSFSGRVNNEQFF	TGTGCCAGCAGTTTTAGCGGTAGGGTAAACAATGAGCAGTTCTTC
.	TRBD1	TRBV5-1	TRBJ2-7	CASSPLGQGYEQYF	TGCGCCAGCAGCCCCCTCGGACAGGGCTACGAGCAGTACTTC
few	TRBD2	TRBV7-9	TRBJ2-3	CASSLVLAGDTDTQYF	TGTGCCAGCAGCTTAGTACTAGCGGGAGACACAGATACGCAGTATTTT
few	.	TRBV27	TRBJ2-7	CASSYAGTYEQYF	TGTGCCAGCAGTTATGCAGGGACCTACGAGCAGTACTTC
.	.	TRBV5-6	TRBJ1-4	CASATSGHIDEKLFF	TGTGCCAGCGCAACTTCTGGACATATAGATGAAAAACTGTTTTTT
.	.	TRBV28	TRBJ1-4	CASSYLGQLEKLFF	TGTGCCAGCAGTTACCTTGGACAGCTTGAAAAACTGTTTTTT
.	TRBD1	TRBV15	TRBJ2-7	CATSPRTGRHEQYF	TGTGCCACCAGCCCACGGACAGGGAGGCACGAGCAGTACTTC
once	.	TRBV4-3	TRBJ2-2	CASSVEEVTGELFF	TGCGCCAGCAGCGTGGAGGAAGTCACCGGGGAGCTGTTTTTT
.	.	TRBV18	TRBJ2-5	CASSLALETQYF	TGTGCCAGCTCCCTAGCCTTGGAGACCCAGTACTTC
once	TRBD1	TRBV29-1	TRBJ2-7	CSVGQGTYEQYF	TGCAGCGTTGGACAGGGTACCTACGAGCAGTACTTC
few	TRBD1	TRBV28	TRBJ1-2	CASTLTGAVYGYTF	TGTGCCAGCACCCTGACAGGGGCCGTCTATGGCTACACCTTC
.	TRBD2	TRBV19	TRBJ2-1	CASSIPGLAGGYEQFF	TGTGCCAGTAGTATACCCGGACTAGCGGGAGGCTATGAGCAGTTCTTC